This TCR beta chain appears in the sequencing data of a study of cytomegalovirus exposure and HLA in healthy donors. Researchers ran the PCR with 60 Vbeta and 13 Jbeta primers. TCRdb's table, derived via immunoSEQ multiplex PCR, lists solely in-frame clones and lacks some. Here the sample spans more than 100,000 clones, roughly four fifths being singletons. Germline CDR1 LNHNV, CDR2 YYDKDF (reference sequence). The CDR3 is 13 amino acids. Trimming removed 1 base from V and 3 bases from J, with 6 bases in between. This sequence joins TRBV15 and TRBJ1-2; perhaps TRBD1 as D (6 bases). The origin of this receptor is a female donor in good health and CMV-seropositive. Material for sequencing was PBMCs. In DNA form, the CDR3 reads TGTGCCACCAGCAGAGGGACAGACTATGGCTACACCTTC. Encoded protein: CATSRGTDYGYTF.